Below are 32 T cell receptor beta chains sequenced from a single sample in a study of CD8+ T cells in alopecia areata. Reverse transcription of extracted RNA yielded cDNA, which provided the sequencing template. The data were produced by immunoSEQ multiplex PCR, yet TCRdb's version contains in-frame clones alone and is incomplete. The sample lists a few hundred thousand clones, roughly 60% seen once, with around 0.92% in the top ten. The treatment here: oral pan-JAK inhibitor, 5-10 mg twice daily. The sample was CD4+ T cells sorted from blood, taken around week 54, from a patient treated with tofacitinib. The source of these receptors is a human donor with alopecia areata.

The table lists this clone with a few counts. The chain has TRBV30 and TRBJ1-5; D gene ambiguous. V dropped 0 bases and J dropped 6 bases, with 9 bases sitting between them. Germline loops: CDR1 GTSNPN, CDR2 SVGIG (reference sequence). There are 13 residues in the CDR3. CDR3 DNA sequence: TGTGCCTGGAGTGTAAGTTTCGGTCAGCCCCAGCATTTT. This encodes CAWSVSFGQPQHF. Combining the CDR3 with reference TRBV30 and TRBJ1-5 gives the whole variable domain SQTIHQWPATLVQPVGSPLSLECTVEGTSNPNLYWYRQAAGRGLQLLFYSVGIGQISSEVPQNLSASRPQDRQFILSSKKLLLSDSGFYLCAWSVSFGQPQHFGDGTRLSIL.

This chain connects TRBV7-2 to TRBJ2-7, with TRBD2 matching over 8 bases. CDR1 and CDR2 from the germline V gene are SGHTA and FQGNSA. With 1 base clipped from V and 4 bases from J, the junction kept 6 bases outside the gene matches. The CDR3 is 15 amino acids. The DNA for the CDR3 is TGTGCCAGCAGCTTAGAGCCGGCGGGGGGTTACGAGCAGTACTTC. Amino acid sequence: CASSLEPAGGYEQYF.

V gene TRBV4-3 combines with J gene TRBJ1-5; D gene uncertain. CDR1 and CDR2 (germline): LGHNA, YSLEER. V lost 8 bases and J 0 bases, leaving 14 bases between the germline ends. CDR3 length equals 15 residues. The CDR3 region is CASRATVYSNQPQHF. CDR3 DNA sequence: TGCGCCAGCCGTGCTACAGTATATAGCAATCAGCCCCAGCATTTT.

V gene TRBV15 combines with J gene TRBJ2-7; TRBD2 might be the D (5 bases). The CDR3 contains 14 residues. Germline CDR1 LNHNV, CDR2 YYDKDF (reference sequence). V gave up 4 bases and J gave up 7 bases, with 17 bases separating them. The CDR3 sequence: CATSTLPGIGEQYF. The DNA of the CDR3 is TGTGCCACCAGCACTCTCCCCGGGATAGGGGAGCAGTACTTC.

With respect to this clone: This sample also contains other DNA sequences that code for the same CDR3. CDR3 DNA: TGTGCCAGCAGCTTAACTAACTATGGCTACACCTTC. Translation gives CASSLTNYGYTF. The genes are TRBV11-2 and TRBJ1-2; the D is unclear. Germline CDR1 and CDR2: SGHAT and FQNNGV. V gave up 2 bases and J gave up 0 bases, with 1 base separating them. This CDR3 region has 12 residues.

Ten or more counts support this clone. The chain carries TRBV19 and TRBJ2-3; 8 positions agree with TRBD1. There are 16 residues in the CDR3. Trimming at V came to 5 bases and at J to 4 bases, leaving 11 bases not matched to a gene. Germline-derived CDR1 and CDR2 are LNHDA and SQIVND (reference sequence). CDR3 bases: TGTGCCAGTAGTCCTCTGACAGGGGATCTCGCAGATACGCAGTATTTT. Its translation: CASSPLTGDLADTQYF.

The V and J genes are TRBV5-4 and TRBJ2-7, with 11 bases identical to TRBD2. CDR1 is SGHNT, CDR2 YYREEE, per germline (reference sequence). The CDR3 contains 16 residues. The junction had 9 bases not matched to a gene; V was cut back by 4 bases and J by 3 bases. The CDR3 DNA is TGTGCCAGCAGCCCAACCCCGGGACTAGCGGTCTACGAGCAGTACTTC. Translation: CASSPTPGLAVYEQYF.

The rearrangement uses TRBV9 and TRBJ2-7, with TRBD1 identical over 9 bases. The ends lost 2 bases at V and 3 bases at J; junction bases unmatched: 3. The V gene's germline CDR1 is SGDLS and CDR2 YYNGEE. The CDR3 contains 14 residues. As DNA, the CDR3 is TGTGCCAGCAGCGTGGGACAGGGATTCTACGAGCAGTACTTC. Protein: CASSVGQGFYEQYF.

The V call is TRBV9, the J call TRBJ2-3, with D unresolved. From germline, CDR1 is SGDLS and CDR2 YYNGEE. The CDR3 runs to 12 residues. Trimming stripped 3 bases from V and 6 bases from J, with 8 bases between. The CDR3 DNA reads TGTGCCAGCAGCGGATGGGGTGATACGCAGTATTTT. Translating it yields CASSGWGDTQYF.

The genes are TRBV5-1 and TRBJ2-1, with a possible D match to TRBD2 (5 bases). V was pared by 4 bases and J by 7 bases, with 15 bases between. The CDR3 contains 14 residues. Germline CDR1 reads SGHRS; CDR2 reads YFSETQ. The CDR3, as DNA: TGCGCCAGCAGCCCCGGGATACCTAATAATGAGCAGTTCTTC. It is translated as CASSPGIPNNEQFF.

The chain employs TRBV5-1 and TRBJ2-1; unclear D gene. In germline, CDR1 is SGHRS, CDR2 YFSETQ. The germline V and J ends were trimmed by 0 bases and 9 bases, with 10 bases remaining between them. The CDR3 has 13 residues. In nucleotides, the CDR3 is TGCGCCAGCAGCTTGGGGGGTAGTTCTGAGCAGTTCTTC. Translated, it gives CASSLGGSSEQFF.

This sequence joins TRBV20-1 and TRBJ1-1; possible D gene TRBD1, 5 bases. Germline V gives CDR1 DFQATT, CDR2 SNEGSKA (reference sequence). This CDR3 has 11 residues. V was pared by 5 bases and J by 2 bases, with 6 bases between. The CDR3 here is CSAGGNTEAFF. CDR3 DNA sequence: TGCAGTGCTGGGGGTAACACTGAAGCTTTCTTT.

The rearrangement links TRBV6-5 to TRBJ2-2; 7 nucleotides agree with TRBD2. J gave up 6 bases and V 0 bases, and 4 bases lay outside the gene matches. This CDR3 has 15 amino acids. Germline CDR1 reads MNHEY; CDR2 reads SVGAGI. The CDR3 sequence is CASSYSARGAGELFF. CDR3 coding DNA: TGTGCCAGCAGTTACTCCGCCCGGGGGGCCGGGGAGCTGTTTTTT.

This clone was found a few times. The chain couples TRBV4-3 to TRBJ2-1; D gene uncertain. CDR3 length equals 15 residues. Germline-derived CDR1 and CDR2 are LGHNA and YSLEER. The germline V and J ends were trimmed by 4 bases and 3 bases, with 13 bases remaining between them. CDR3 protein: CASSLVSGGYNEQFF. The CDR3 DNA follows: TGCGCCAGCAGCCTCGTCTCGGGCGGCTACAATGAGCAGTTCTTC.

The chain is built from TRBV25-1 and TRBJ2-3, with TRBD1 identical over 7 bases. This CDR3 region has 11 residues. Trimming cost V 7 bases and J 7 bases; bases outside gene matches: 2. The germline V gene encodes CDR1 MGHDK and CDR2 SYGVNS. The CDR3: CASTRGYTQYF. As DNA, the CDR3 is TGTGCCAGCACCAGGGGGTATACGCAGTATTTT.

The chain couples TRBV10-3 to TRBJ2-7; perhaps TRBD1 as D (6 bases). The CDR3 sequence is 12 residues long. The V end was cut by 6 bases, the J end by 7 bases, with 13 bases between. Germline lookup yields CDR1 ENHRY and CDR2 SYGVKD. CDR3 bases: TGTGCCATCAGCTCAGGGGTTGGGGAGCAGTACTTC. Protein sequence: CAISSGVGEQYF.

The chain employs TRBV25-1 and TRBJ2-7, with unresolved D. There are 11 residues in the CDR3. Trimming took off 8 bases at V and 3 bases at J, with 8 bases between the two ends. Per germline, CDR1 MGHDK and CDR2 SYGVNS. This chain's CDR3 is CASGRIYEQYF. DNA of the CDR3: TGTGCCAGCGGACGGATCTACGAGCAGTACTTC.

The J gene is TRBJ2-1, the V gene TRBV29-1; the match to TRBD1 covers 7 bases. J lost 0 bases, V lost 5 bases, and 7 bases had no gene match. Germline V CDR1 and CDR2: SQVTM, ANQGSEA. This CDR3 region has 15 residues. This CDR3 is CSVRTGRNSYNEQFF. The CDR3 coding sequence is TGCAGCGTTAGGACAGGTCGCAACTCCTACAATGAGCAGTTCTTC.

V gene TRBV25-1 combines with J gene TRBJ1-4, with D tentatively TRBD1 (5 bases). V gave up 2 bases and J gave up 6 bases, with 19 bases separating them. This CDR3 is built from 17 residues. Germline V CDR1 and CDR2: MGHDK, SYGVNS. The CDR3 here is CASSERGTSGVDEKLFF. The DNA for the CDR3 is TGTGCCAGCAGTGAAAGGGGAACCTCCGGGGTAGATGAAAAACTGTTTTTT. Based on the CDR3 plus reference TRBV25-1 and TRBJ1-4, the full variable domain is EADIYQTPRYLVIGTGKKITLECSQTMGHDKMYWYQQDPGMELHLIHYSYGVNSTEKGDLSSESTVSRIRTEHFPLTLESARPSHTSQYLCASSERGTSGVDEKLFFGSGTQLSVL.

The CDR3, as DNA: TGTGCCAGCAGCCCCCTGGGGTCCAGCCCCTACGAGCAGTACTTC. Translated, it gives CASSPLGSSPYEQYF. The chain combines TRBV9 with TRBJ2-7; no clear D. Germline CDR1 is SGDLS and CDR2 is YYNGEE. V was pared by 4 bases and J by 2 bases, with 16 bases between. This CDR3 contains 15 residues.

The CDR3 sequence is CASTSQGKGPQFF. The CDR3 DNA is TGCGCCAGCACCTCCCAAGGTAAAGGACCCCAGTTCTTC. The chain recombines TRBV4-1 with TRBJ2-1; D remains ambiguous. The germline V gene encodes CDR1 MGHRA and CDR2 YSYEKL. Trimming pared 7 bases from V and 13 bases from J, leaving 20 bases between. This CDR3 spans 13 amino acids.

V gene TRBV29-1 combines with J gene TRBJ2-1; TRBD1 might be the D (5 bases). The CDR3 is 14 residues long. Trimming shortened V by 2 bases and J by 9 bases, and 17 bases separated the two germline ends. Germline V gene lookup returns CDR1 SQVTM and CDR2 ANQGSEA. CDR3 sequence (DNA): TGCAGCGTTGAACCCCCCCGCCAGGGATTTGAGCAGTTCTTC. Translation: CSVEPPRQGFEQFF.

The chain uses TRBV6-5 and TRBJ1-2; D remains unclear. The germline CDR1 and CDR2 sequences are MNHEY and SVGAGI. The CDR3 is made up of 14 amino acids. Trimming took off 2 bases at V and 2 bases at J, with 9 bases between the two ends. CDR3 nucleotides: TGTGCCAGCAGTTACAGCCGGCTAAACTATGGCTACACCTTC. It is translated as CASSYSRLNYGYTF.

The CDR3, as DNA: TGTGCCAGCAGCCCGGTAAATGTAGGGTACGAGCAGTACTTC. Translation gives CASSPVNVGYEQYF. This sequence joins TRBV27 and TRBJ2-7; D uncertain. V was cut by 6 bases and J by 4 bases, with 16 bases left in between. The CDR3 consists of 14 residues. From germline, CDR1 is MNHEY and CDR2 SMNVEV (reference sequence).

The rearrangement joins TRBV27 to TRBJ2-5; a possible D gene is TRBD1 (6 bases). V was trimmed by 5 bases and J by 2 bases, leaving 12 bases between them. CDR3 length equals 14 residues. From germline, CDR1 is MNHEY and CDR2 SMNVEV (reference sequence). The CDR3: CASSVGTHQETQYF. The CDR3 bases are TGTGCCAGCAGTGTCGGGACACATCAAGAGACCCAGTACTTC.

The rearrangement links TRBV2 to TRBJ1-1, with 7 bases identical to TRBD1. This CDR3 spans 14 amino acids. J was trimmed by 5 bases and V by 7 bases; bases with no gene match: 10. The germline V gene encodes CDR1 SNHLY and CDR2 FYNNEI. The CDR3 DNA sequence: TGTGCCAGCATCCCAGACAGGGCGGGGACTGAAGCTTTCTTT. Translation: CASIPDRAGTEAFF. The whole variable domain, filled in from reference TRBV2 and TRBJ1-1, reads EPEVTQTPSHQVTQMGQEVILRCVPISNHLYFYWYRQILGQKVEFLVSFYNNEISEKSEIFDDQFSVERPDGSNFTLKIRSTKLEDSAMYFCASIPDRAGTEAFFGQGTRLTVV.

The genes are TRBV29-1 and TRBJ2-3; 7 bases are a match to TRBD1. CDR1 is SQVTM and CDR2 is ANQGSEA in the germline V gene. The CDR3 has 16 amino acids. V lost 4 bases and J lost 4; bases outside the gene matches: 14. CDR3 loop: CSVAATGTVTADTQYF. Here the CDR3 DNA reads TGCAGCGTTGCCGCGACCGGGACAGTTACGGCAGATACGCAGTATTTT.

The chain joins TRBV29-1 to TRBJ2-2; possibly TRBD2 for D (6 bases). V was cut by 6 bases and J by 7 bases, with 18 bases left in between. This CDR3 contains 14 residues. CDR1 is SQVTM, CDR2 ANQGSEA, per germline. CDR3 bases: TGCAGCGTCCTGACGGGGGACGGGTTCGGGGAGCTGTTTTTT. Its translation is CSVLTGDGFGELFF.

The chain combines TRBV7-2 with TRBJ2-5; D perhaps matches TRBD2 (5 bases). The CDR3 runs 15 residues. Germline CDR1 reads SGHTA; CDR2 reads FQGNSA. Trimming took off 1 base at V and 6 bases at J, with 15 bases between the two ends. CDR3 bases: TGTGCCAGCAGCTTAGACGGGGTGGGCTCGAAGACCCAGTACTTC. Translated: CASSLDGVGSKTQYF. The variable domain in full, completed from reference TRBV7-2 and TRBJ2-5, reads GAGVSQSPSNKVTEKGKDVELRCDPISGHTALYWYRQSLGQGLEFLIYFQGNSAPDKSGLPSDRFSAERTGGSVSTLTIQRTQQEDSAVYLCASSLDGVGSKTQYFGPGTRLLVL.

The chain joins TRBV15 to TRBJ1-6, with D perhaps matching TRBD1 (6 bases). V was clipped by 5 bases and J by 8 bases, with 7 bases between them. Germline lookup yields CDR1 LNHNV and CDR2 YYDKDF (reference sequence). The CDR3 covers 12 residues. The CDR3: CATSSGDSPLHF. The CDR3 nucleotides read TGTGCCACCAGCTCAGGGGATTCACCCCTCCACTTT. The whole variable domain, remainder taken from reference TRBV15 and TRBJ1-6, is DAMVIQNPRYQVTQFGKPVTLSCSQTLNHNVMYWYQQKSSQAPKLLFHYYDKDFNNEADTPDNFQSRRPNTSFCFLDIRSPGLGDTAMYLCATSSGDSPLHFGNGTRLTVT.

V gene TRBV18 combines with J gene TRBJ1-5; no reliable D call. CDR1 is KGHSH, CDR2 LQKENI, per germline. The CDR3 length is 13 residues. With 1 base removed from V and 5 bases from J, the gap between germline ends came to 6 bases. The CDR3, as DNA: TGTGCCAGCTCACCACTCCAAGATCAGCCCCAGCATTTT. Its translation: CASSPLQDQPQHF.

V usage is TRBV7-9 and J usage is TRBJ2-2, with D perhaps TRBD2 (5 bases). Germline loops: CDR1 SEHNR, CDR2 FQNEAQ (reference sequence). With 1 base removed from V and 5 bases from J, the gap between germline ends came to 14 bases. The CDR3 consists of 16 residues. The CDR3 DNA follows: TGTGCCAGCAGCTTAGGCGTCCGGGAAGGAACCGGGGAGCTGTTTTTT. Translated: CASSLGVREGTGELFF. The complete variable domain, with remaining parts taken from reference TRBV7-9 and TRBJ2-2, reads DTGVSQNPRHKITKRGQNVTFRCDPISEHNRLYWYRQTLGQGPEFLTYFQNEAQLEKSRLLSDRFSAERPKGSFSTLEIQRTEQGDSAMYLCASSLGVREGTGELFFGEGSRLTVL.